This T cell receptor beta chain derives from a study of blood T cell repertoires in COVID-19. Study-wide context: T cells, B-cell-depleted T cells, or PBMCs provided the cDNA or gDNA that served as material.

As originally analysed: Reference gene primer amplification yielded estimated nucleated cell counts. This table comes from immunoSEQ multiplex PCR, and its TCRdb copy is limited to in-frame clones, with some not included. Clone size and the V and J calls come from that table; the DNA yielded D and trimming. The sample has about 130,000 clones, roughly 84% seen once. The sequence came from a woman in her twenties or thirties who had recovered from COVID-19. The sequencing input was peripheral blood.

CDR3 region: CASSRDRGYGYTF. CDR3 coding DNA: TGTGCCAGCAGCCGCGACAGGGGATATGGCTACACCTTC. V and J are TRBV6-5 and TRBJ1-2; 8 bases align to TRBD1. J gave up 5 bases and V 6 bases, and 5 bases lay outside the gene matches. Germline V gives CDR1 MNHEY, CDR2 SVGAGI. This CDR3 contains 13 residues.